A single sample gave rise to the 5 T cell receptor beta chains below, sequenced in a study of neurological immune-mediated disorders. Each CDR3 protein gets one entry after TCRdb re-called the 5' RACE reads with MiXCR. The sample lists roughly 65,000 distinct CDR3 sequences; roughly 4.9% were seen once. What was sequenced was PBMCs. Receptors originate from a human donor with multiple sclerosis. The donor label of this sample is uncertain.

This clonotype was observed at least ten times. The CDR3 here is CASSFGDSPLHF. The CDR3 DNA sequence: TGTGCCAGCAGCTTCGGGGACTCACCCCTCCACTTT. The chain couples TRBV7-9 to TRBJ1-6; a weak D match, TRBD1 (5 bases). Looked up from germline, CDR1 is SEHNR and CDR2 is FQNEAQ (reference sequence). CDR3 length: 12 residues. The V end lost 3 bases, the J end lost 10 bases, and 7 bases lay between the germline ends.

Ten or more counts support this clonotype. This rearrangement joins TRBV5-1 to TRBJ1-2; TRBD1 aligns across 9 bases. Germline loops: CDR1 SGHRS, CDR2 YFSETQ. The CDR3 covers 16 residues. J was trimmed by 4 bases and V by 2 bases; bases with no gene match: 9. CDR3 sequence: CASSFGVGQGTYGYTF. The CDR3 DNA reads as TGCGCCAGCAGCTTTGGAGTGGGACAGGGAACCTATGGCTACACCTTC.

Ten or more counts support this clonotype. This sequence joins TRBV5-1 and TRBJ2-1; D unresolved. The length of the CDR3 is 14 residues. The V gene lost 3 bases and the J gene lost 3 bases, with 10 bases spanning the gap. CDR1 is SGHRS and CDR2 is YFSETQ in the germline V gene. CDR3 amino acids: CASSSRSLYNEQFF. The CDR3 bases are TGCGCCAGCAGCTCAAGGAGCCTCTACAATGAGCAGTTCTTC.

This clonotype was detected many times. The chain is built from TRBV20-1 and TRBJ2-7; D may correspond to TRBD1 or TRBD2 (6 bases each). The germline V and J ends were trimmed by 5 bases and 5 bases, with 16 bases remaining between them. The germline CDR1 and CDR2 sequences are DFQATT and SNEGSKA (reference sequence). This CDR3 comprises 13 residues. The CDR3 bases are TGCAGTGCTTATGGGCCAGGGGAGGACGAGCAGTACTTC. Its translation is CSAYGPGEDEQYF.

This clonotype was recorded many times. The chain links TRBV15 to TRBJ2-2; maybe TRBD1 (5 bases). The V and J ends lost 0 bases and 3 bases respectively, with 14 bases between them. Germline CDR1 is LNHNV and CDR2 is YYDKDF (reference sequence). The CDR3 length is 17 residues. The CDR3 bases are TGTGCCACCAGCAGAGAGAAGGCAGGGTCGTACACCGGGGAGCTGTTTTTT. It specifies CATSREKAGSYTGELFF. The whole variable domain, remainder taken from reference TRBV15 and TRBJ2-2, is DAMVIQNPRYQVTQFGKPVTLSCSQTLNHNVMYWYQQKSSQAPKLLFHYYDKDFNNEADTPDNFQSRRPNTSFCFLDIRSPGLGDTAMYLCATSREKAGSYTGELFFGEGSRLTVL.